This TCR beta chain derives from a study of blood T cells in healthy people across ages. A second PCR of roughly 7 to 11 cycles used a sample-barcoded 5' primer and a J-beta primer mix. TCRdb itself ran the 5' RACE reads through MiXCR, one entry per CDR3 protein. This table has roughly 730,000 distinct CDR3 sequences, around 50% appearing once. Germline V gives CDR1 MNHEY, CDR2 SVGAGI. The CDR3 totals 16 residues. About this clonotype: The antigen is not known.

Study-level findings and limits: Whereas aged donors had fewer naive CD4+ cells, long-lived donors had more of them and higher diversity. Diversity estimates drawn from one million T cells were deemed underestimates. Bulk PBMC profiling left naive and antigen-experienced comparisons inconclusive.

The rearrangement joins TRBV6-5 to TRBJ2-7, with 11 bases lining up with TRBD2. The end of the DNA fits TRBJ2-5 better, so the J call may be wrong. Sequencing was done on a sample of blood. The sequence was obtained from a man aged 35 to 55 in good health. The CDR3 reads CASSPVVAGGRETQYF. CDR3 nucleotide sequence: TGTGCCAGCAGTCCCGTGGTAGCGGGGGGGAGAGAGACCCAGTACTTC.